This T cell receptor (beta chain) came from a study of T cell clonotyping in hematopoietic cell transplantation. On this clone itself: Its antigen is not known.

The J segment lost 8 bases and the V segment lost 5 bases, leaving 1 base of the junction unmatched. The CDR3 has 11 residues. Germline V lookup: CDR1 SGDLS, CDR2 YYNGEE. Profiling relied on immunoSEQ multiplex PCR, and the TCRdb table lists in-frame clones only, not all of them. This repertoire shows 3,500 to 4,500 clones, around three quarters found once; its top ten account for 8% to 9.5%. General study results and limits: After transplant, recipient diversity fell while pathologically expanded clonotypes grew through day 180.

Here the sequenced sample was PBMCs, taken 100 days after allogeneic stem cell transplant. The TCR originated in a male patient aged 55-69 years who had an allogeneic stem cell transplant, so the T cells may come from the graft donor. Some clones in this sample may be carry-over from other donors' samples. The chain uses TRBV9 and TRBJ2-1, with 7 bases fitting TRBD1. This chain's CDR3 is CASRRGHEQFF. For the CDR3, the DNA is TGTGCCAGCAGAAGGGGGCATGAGCAGTTCTTC.